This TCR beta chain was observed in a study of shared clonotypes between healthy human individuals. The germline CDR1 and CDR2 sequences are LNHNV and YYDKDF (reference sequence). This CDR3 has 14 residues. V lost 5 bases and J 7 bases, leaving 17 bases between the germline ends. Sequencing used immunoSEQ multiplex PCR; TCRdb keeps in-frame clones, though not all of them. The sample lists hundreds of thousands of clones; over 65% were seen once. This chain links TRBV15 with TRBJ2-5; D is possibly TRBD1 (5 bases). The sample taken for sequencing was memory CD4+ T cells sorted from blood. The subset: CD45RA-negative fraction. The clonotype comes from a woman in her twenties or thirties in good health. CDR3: CATSDDWGFGTQYF. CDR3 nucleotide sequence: TGTGCCACCAGCGACGACTGGGGCTTTGGGACCCAGTACTTC.